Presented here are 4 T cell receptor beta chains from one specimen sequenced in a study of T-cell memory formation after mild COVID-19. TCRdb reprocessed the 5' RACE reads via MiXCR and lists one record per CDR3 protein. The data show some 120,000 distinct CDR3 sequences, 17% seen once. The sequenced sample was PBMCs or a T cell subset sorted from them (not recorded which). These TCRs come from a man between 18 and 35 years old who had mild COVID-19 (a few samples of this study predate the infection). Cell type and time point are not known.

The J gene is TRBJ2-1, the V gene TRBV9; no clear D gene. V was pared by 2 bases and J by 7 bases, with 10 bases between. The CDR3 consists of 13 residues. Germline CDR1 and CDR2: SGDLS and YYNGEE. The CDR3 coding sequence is TGTGCCAGCAGCGTTGGGATCCCGAATGAGCAGTTCTTC. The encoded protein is CASSVGIPNEQFF.

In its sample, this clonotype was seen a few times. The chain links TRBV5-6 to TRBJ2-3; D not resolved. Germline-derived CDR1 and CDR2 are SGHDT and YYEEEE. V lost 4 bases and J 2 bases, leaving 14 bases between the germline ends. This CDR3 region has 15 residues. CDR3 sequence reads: CASSPTGPPTDTQYF. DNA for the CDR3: TGTGCCAGCAGCCCCACGGGTCCCCCCACAGATACGCAGTATTTT. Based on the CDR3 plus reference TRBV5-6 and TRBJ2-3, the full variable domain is DAGVTQSPTHLIKTRGQQVTLRCSPKSGHDTVSWYQQALGQGPQFIFQYYEEEERQRGNFPDRFSGHQFPNYSSELNVNALLLGDSALYLCASSPTGPPTDTQYFGPGTRLTVL.

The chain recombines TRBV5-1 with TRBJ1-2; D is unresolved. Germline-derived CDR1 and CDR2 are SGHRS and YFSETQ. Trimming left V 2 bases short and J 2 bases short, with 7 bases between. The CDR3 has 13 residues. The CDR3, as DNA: TGCGCCAGCAGCTTCCAGACCAACTATGGCTACACCTTC. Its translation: CASSFQTNYGYTF.

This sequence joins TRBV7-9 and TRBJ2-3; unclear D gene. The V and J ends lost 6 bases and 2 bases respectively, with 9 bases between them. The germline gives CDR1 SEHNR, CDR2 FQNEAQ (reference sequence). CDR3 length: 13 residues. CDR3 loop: CASSYENTDTQYF. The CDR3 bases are TGTGCCAGCAGTTATGAAAACACAGATACGCAGTATTTT.